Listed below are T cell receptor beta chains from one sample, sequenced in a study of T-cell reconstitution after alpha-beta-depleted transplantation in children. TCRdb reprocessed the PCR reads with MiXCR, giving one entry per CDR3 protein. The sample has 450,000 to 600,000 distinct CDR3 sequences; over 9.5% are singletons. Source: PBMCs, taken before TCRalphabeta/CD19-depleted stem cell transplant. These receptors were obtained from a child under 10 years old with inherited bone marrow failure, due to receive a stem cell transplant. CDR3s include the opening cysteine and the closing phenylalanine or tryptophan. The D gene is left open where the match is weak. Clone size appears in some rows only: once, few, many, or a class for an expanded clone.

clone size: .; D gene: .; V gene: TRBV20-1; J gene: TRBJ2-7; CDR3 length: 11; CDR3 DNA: TGCAGTGCCCAGTACAGCTACGAGCAGTACTTC; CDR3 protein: CSAQYSYEQYF
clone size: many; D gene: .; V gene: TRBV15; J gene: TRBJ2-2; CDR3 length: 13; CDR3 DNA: TGTGCCACCAGCAGCTGGGAGCCCGGGGAGCTGTTTTTT; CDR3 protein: CATSSWEPGELFF
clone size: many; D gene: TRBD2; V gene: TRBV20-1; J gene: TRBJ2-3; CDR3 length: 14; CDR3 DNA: TGCAGTGCTAGGCGAGCGGGGGACACAGATACGCAGTATTTT; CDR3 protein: CSARRAGDTDTQYF
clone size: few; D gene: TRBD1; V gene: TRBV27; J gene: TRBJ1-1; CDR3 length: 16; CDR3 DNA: TGTGCCAGCAGTTTAGGCGTACAGGGGGTAGGGACTGAAGCTTTCTTT; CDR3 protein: CASSLGVQGVGTEAFF
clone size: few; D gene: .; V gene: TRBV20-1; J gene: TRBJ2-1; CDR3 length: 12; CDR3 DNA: TGCAGTGCTATAACCTTACACAATGAGCAGTTCTTC; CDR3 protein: CSAITLHNEQFF
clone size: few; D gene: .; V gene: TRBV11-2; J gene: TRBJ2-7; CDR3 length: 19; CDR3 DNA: TGTGCCAGCAGCCCCCGAGGGGGGACTTGGGGGGGAAAGACCTACGAGCAGTACTTC; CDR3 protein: CASSPRGGTWGGKTYEQYF
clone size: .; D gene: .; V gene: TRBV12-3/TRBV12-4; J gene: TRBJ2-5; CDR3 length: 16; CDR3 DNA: TGTGCCAGCAGTTTAGCCGAGACTAGGCTCCAAGAGACCCAGTACTTC; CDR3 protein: CASSLAETRLQETQYF
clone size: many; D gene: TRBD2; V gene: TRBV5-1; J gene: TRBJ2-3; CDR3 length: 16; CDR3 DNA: TGCGCCAGCAGCTTGTGGCTAGCGGCCAGCACAGATACGCAGTATTTT; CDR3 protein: CASSLWLAASTDTQYF
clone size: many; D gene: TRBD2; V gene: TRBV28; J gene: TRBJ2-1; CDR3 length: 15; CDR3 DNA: TGTGCCAGCAGACAACCCCTAGCGGGAGGGAGTGAGCAGTTCTTC; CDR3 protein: CASRQPLAGGSEQFF
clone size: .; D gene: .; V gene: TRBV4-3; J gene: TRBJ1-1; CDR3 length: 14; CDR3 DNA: TGCGCCAGCAGCCAAGAGGTGGGGGCGAATGAAGCTTTCTTT; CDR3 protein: CASSQEVGANEAFF
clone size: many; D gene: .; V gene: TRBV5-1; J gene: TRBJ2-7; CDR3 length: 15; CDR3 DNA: TGCGCCAGCAGCTTGGCCATCGGCATAATCTACGAGCAGTACTTC; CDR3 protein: CASSLAIGIIYEQYF
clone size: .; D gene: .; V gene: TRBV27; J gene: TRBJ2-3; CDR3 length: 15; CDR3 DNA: TGTGCCAGCAGTTTTATTCTGGGGGGCGGAGATACGCAGTATTTT; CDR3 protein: CASSFILGGGDTQYF
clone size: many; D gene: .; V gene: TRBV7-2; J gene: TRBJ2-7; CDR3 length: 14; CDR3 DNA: TGTGCCAGCAGCTTAACAAGGGAGTCCTACGAGCAGTACTTC; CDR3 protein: CASSLTRESYEQYF
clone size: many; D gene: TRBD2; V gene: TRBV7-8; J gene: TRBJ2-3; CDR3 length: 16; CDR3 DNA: TGTGCCAGCAGCTTATTAGAGACTAGCTCGTCGGATACGCAGTATTTT; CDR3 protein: CASSLLETSSSDTQYF
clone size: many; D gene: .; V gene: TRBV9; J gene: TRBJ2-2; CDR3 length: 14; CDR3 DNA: TGTGCCAGCAGCCCCCCTCTCTCGCGCGGGGAGCTGTTTTTT; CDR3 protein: CASSPPLSRGELFF
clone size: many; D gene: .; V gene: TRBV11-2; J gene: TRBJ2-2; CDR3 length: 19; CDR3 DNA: TGTGCCAGCAGTCTTAGGGGCCCCCCTTGGGCGGGACACACCGGGGAGCTGTTTTTT; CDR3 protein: CASSLRGPPWAGHTGELFF
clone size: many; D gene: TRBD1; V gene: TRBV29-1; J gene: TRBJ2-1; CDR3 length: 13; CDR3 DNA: TGCAGCGCTGCTAGGGGACAGGGGTATGAGCAGTTCTTC; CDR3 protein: CSAARGQGYEQFF
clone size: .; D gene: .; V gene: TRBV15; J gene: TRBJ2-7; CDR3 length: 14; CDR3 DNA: TGTGCCACCAGCAGAGATATGGGGATACGGGAGCAGTACTTC; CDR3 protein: CATSRDMGIREQYF
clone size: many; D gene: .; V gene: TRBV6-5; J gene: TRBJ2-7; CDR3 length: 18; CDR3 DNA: TGTGCCAGCAGTTACTCTATCCCAAAAGGGGACGTCTCCTACGAGCAGTACTTC; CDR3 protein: CASSYSIPKGDVSYEQYF
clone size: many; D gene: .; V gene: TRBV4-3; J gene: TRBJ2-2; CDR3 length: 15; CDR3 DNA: TGCGCCAGCTCCTCACTGGCCTCGAACACCGGGGAGCTGTTTTTT; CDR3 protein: CASSSLASNTGELFF
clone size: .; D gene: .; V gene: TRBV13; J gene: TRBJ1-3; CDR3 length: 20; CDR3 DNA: TGTGCCAGCAGCCCCCGCGGATCGGGGCCTCGAGAAGATTCTGGAAACACCATATATTTT; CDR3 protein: CASSPRGSGPREDSGNTIYF
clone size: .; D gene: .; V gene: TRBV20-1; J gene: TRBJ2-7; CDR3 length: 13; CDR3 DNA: TGCAGTGCCAGACAGGCGGGAGTGGGCGAGCAGTACTTC; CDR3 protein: CSARQAGVGEQYF
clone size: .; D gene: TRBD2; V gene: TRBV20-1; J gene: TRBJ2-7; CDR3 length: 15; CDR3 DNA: TGCAGTCCTCTTCCCCGGACTAGCGGCAACTACGAGCAGTACTTC; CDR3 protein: CSPLPRTSGNYEQYF
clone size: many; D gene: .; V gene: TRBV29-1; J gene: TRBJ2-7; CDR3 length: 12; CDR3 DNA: TGCAGCGTTGGTTCGAACAGTTACGAGCAGTACTTC; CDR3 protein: CSVGSNSYEQYF
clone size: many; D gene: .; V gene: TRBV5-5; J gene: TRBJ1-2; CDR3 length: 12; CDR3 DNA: TGTGCCAGCAGCTACTGGACGGATGGCTACACCTTC; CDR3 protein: CASSYWTDGYTF
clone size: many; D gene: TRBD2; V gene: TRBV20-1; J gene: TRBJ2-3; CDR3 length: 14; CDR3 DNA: TGCAGTGCTAGAGCCGGGGGGGCCACAGATACGCAGTATTTT; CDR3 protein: CSARAGGATDTQYF
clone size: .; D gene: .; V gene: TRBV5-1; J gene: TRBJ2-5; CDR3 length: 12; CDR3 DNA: TGCGCCAGCAGCGTTGTCCAAGACACCCAGTACTTC; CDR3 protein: CASSVVQDTQYF
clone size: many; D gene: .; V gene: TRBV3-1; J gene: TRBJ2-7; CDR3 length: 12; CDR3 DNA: TGTGCCAGCAGCGATACCCGCTACGAGCAGTACTTC; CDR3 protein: CASSDTRYEQYF
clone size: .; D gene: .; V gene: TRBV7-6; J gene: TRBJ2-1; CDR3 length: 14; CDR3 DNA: TGTGCCAGCAGCTCCTGGGGAGCGAGCAATGAGCAGTTCTTC; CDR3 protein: CASSSWGASNEQFF
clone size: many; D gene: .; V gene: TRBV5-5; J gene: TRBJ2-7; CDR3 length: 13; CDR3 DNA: TGTGCCAGCAGCTTGGAACAGGCCTACGAGCAGTACTTC; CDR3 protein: CASSLEQAYEQYF
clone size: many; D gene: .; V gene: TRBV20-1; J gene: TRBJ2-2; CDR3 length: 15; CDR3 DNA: TGCAGTGCTAGAGTTCCAGACATCGGCACCGGGGAGCTGTTTTTT; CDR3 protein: CSARVPDIGTGELFF
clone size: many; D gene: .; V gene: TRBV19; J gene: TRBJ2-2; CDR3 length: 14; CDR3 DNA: TGTGCCAGTAGTATGATGTTGAACACCGGGGAGCTGTTTTTT; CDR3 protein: CASSMMLNTGELFF
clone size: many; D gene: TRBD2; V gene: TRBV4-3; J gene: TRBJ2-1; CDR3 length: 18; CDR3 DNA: TGCGCCAGCAGCCACGGACTAGCGGGATTACGGTCCTACAATGAGCAGTTCTTC; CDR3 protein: CASSHGLAGLRSYNEQFF
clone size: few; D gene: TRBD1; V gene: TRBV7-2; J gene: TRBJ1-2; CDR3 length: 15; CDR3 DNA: TGTGCCAGCAGCCCCCACGGGACAGGGGACTATGGCTACACCTTC; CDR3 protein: CASSPHGTGDYGYTF
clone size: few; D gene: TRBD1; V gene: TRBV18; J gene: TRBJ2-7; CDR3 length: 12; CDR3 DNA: TGTGCCAGCTCACCAAACAGGGGGCACCCGTACTTC; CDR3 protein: CASSPNRGHPYF